This T cell receptor beta chain is from a study of blood T cell repertoires in COVID-19. About the study: PBMCs, B-cell-depleted T cells, or T cells were the source of the cDNA or gDNA that made up the material.

Which cohort a participant joined came from the clinical history participants gave. CDR1 LGHDT and CDR2 YNNKEL come from the germline V gene (reference sequence). This CDR3 region has 16 residues. V lost 0 bases, J lost 4 bases, and 14 bases lay in between. Assay used: immunoSEQ multiplex PCR; TCRdb lists only in-frame clones, some missing. This sample has about half a million clones, with approximately 90% found just once. This chain joins TRBV3-1 (or the pseudogene TRBV3-2) and TRBJ2-3; tentatively, D is TRBD1 (6 bases). This receptor was obtained from a woman aged 60 to 75 who had recovered from COVID-19. The sample consisted of PBMCs or T cells enriched from blood (not recorded which). This CDR3 reads CASSQDLAGVADTQYF. CDR3 coding DNA: TGTGCCAGCAGCCAAGATCTCGCAGGGGTGGCAGATACGCAGTATTTT.